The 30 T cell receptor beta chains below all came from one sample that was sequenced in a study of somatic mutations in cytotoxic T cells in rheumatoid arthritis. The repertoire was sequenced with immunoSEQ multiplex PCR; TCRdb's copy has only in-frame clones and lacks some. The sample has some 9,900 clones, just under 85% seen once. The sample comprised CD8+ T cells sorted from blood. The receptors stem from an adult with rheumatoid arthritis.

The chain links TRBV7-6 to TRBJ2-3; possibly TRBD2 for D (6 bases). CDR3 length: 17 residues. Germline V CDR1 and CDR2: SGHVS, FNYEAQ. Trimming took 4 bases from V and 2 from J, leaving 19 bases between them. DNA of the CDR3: TGTGCCAGCAGCTACCTCTCAATAGCGGAGACCACAGATACGCAGTATTTT. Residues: CASSYLSIAETTDTQYF.

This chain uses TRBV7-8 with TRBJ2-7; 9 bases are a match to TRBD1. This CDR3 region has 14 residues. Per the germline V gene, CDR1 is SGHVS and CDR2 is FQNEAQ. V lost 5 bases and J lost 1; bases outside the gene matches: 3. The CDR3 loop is CASSGTGSSYEQYF. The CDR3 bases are TGTGCCAGCAGCGGGACAGGGAGTTCCTACGAGCAGTACTTC.

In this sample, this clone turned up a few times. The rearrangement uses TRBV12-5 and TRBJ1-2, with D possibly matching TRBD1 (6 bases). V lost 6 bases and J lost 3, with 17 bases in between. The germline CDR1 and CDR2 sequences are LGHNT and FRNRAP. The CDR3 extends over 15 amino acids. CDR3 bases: TGTGCTAGTGGGCTATCACAGGGAGGACACTATGGCTACACCTTC. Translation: CASGLSQGGHYGYTF.

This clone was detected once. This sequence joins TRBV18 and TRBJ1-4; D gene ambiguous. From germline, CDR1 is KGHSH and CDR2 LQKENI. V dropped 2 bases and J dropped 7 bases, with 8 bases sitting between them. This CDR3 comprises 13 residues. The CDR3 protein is CASSPSATEKLFF. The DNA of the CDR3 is TGTGCCAGCTCACCATCGGCAACTGAAAAACTGTTTTTT.

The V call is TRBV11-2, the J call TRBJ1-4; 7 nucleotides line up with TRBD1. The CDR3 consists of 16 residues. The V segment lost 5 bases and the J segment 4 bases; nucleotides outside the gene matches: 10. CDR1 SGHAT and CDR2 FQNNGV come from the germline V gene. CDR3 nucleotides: TGTGCCAGCAGCCCCTCCCGGGACAGCTTTAATGAAAAACTGTTTTTT. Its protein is CASSPSRDSFNEKLFF.

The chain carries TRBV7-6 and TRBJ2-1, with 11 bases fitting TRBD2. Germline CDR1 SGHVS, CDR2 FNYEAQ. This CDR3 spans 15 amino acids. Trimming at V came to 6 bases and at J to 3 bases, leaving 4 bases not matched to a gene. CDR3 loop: CASRNGTSGYNEQFF. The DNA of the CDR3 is TGTGCCAGCAGGAACGGGACTAGCGGCTACAATGAGCAGTTCTTC.

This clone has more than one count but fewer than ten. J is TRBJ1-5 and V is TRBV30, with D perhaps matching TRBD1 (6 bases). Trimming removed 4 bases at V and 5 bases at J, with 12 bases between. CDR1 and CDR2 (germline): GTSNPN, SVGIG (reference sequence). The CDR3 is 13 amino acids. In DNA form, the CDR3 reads TGTGCCTGGAACGAACAGGGAGATCAGCCCCAGCATTTT. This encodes CAWNEQGDQPQHF.

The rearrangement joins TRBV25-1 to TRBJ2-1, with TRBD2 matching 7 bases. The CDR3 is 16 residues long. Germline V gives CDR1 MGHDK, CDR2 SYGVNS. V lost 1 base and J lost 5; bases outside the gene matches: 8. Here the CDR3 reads CASSESAGVGNNEQFF. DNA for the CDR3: TGTGCCAGCAGTGAATCGGCGGGAGTGGGGAACAATGAGCAGTTCTTC. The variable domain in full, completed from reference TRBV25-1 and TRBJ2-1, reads EADIYQTPRYLVIGTGKKITLECSQTMGHDKMYWYQQDPGMELHLIHYSYGVNSTEKGDLSSESTVSRIRTEHFPLTLESARPSHTSQYLCASSESAGVGNNEQFFGPGTRLTVL.

In DNA form, the CDR3 reads TGTGCCAGCAGTCCCCGTTGGGGGGGCAATCAGCCCCAGCATTTT. It yields the protein CASSPRWGGNQPQHF. This chain links TRBV6-1 with TRBJ1-5; TRBD1 is a possible D gene (5 bases). The CDR3 has 15 residues. Trimming took 5 bases from V and 2 from J, leaving 13 bases between them. Germline CDR1 reads MNHNS; CDR2 reads SASEGT.

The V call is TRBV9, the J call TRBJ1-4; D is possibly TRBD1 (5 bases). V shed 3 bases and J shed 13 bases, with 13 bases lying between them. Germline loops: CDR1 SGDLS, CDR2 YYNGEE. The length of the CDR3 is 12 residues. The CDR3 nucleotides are TGTGCCAGCAGCGGCCCGGGGGAGGGACTGTTTTTT. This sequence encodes CASSGPGEGLFF.

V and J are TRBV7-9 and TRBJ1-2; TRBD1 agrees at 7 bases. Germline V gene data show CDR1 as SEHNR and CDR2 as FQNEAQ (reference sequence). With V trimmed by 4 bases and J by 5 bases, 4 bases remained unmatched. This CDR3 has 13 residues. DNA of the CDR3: TGTGCCAGCAGCTCGCAGGGGGAATATGGCTACACCTTC. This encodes CASSSQGEYGYTF.

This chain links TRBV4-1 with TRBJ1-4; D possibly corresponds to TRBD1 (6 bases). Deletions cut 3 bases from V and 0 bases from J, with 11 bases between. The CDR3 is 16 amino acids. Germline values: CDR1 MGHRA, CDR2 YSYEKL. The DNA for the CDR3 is TGCGCCAGCAGCCACAGACAGGCCGCAACTAATGAAAAACTGTTTTTT. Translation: CASSHRQAATNEKLFF.

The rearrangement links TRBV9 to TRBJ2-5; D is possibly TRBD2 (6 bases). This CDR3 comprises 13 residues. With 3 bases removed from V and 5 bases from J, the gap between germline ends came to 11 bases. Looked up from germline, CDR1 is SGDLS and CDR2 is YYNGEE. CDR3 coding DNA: TGTGCCAGCAGCGCGGGACTTCGGGAGACCCAGTACTTC. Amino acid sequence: CASSAGLRETQYF.

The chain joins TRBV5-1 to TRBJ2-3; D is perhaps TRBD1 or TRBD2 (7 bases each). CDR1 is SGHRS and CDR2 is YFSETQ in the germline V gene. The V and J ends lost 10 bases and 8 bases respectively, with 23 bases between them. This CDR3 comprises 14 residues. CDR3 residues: CAARGGPREGTQYF. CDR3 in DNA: TGCGCCGCCAGGGGGGGTCCCCGTGAGGGTACGCAGTATTTT.

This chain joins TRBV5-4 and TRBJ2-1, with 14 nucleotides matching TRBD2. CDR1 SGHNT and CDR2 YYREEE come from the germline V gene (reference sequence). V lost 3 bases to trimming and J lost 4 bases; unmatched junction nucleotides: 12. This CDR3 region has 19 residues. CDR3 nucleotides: TGTGCCAGCAGCTCCAAGCCGACTAGCGGGGGGGCGGGATACAATGAGCAGTTCTTC. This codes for CASSSKPTSGGAGYNEQFF.

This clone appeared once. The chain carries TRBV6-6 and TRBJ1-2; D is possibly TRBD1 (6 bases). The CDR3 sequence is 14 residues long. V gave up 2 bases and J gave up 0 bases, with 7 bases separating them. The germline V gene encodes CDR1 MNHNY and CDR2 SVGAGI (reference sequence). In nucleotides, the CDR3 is TGTGCCAGCAGTTACGACAGGACTAACTATGGCTACACCTTC. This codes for CASSYDRTNYGYTF.

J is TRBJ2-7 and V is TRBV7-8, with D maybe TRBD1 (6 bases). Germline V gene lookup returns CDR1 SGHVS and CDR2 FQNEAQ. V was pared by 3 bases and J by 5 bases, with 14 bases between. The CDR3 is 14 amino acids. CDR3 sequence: CASSLDDRYHEQYF. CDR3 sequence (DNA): TGTGCCAGCAGCTTGGACGACAGGTACCACGAGCAGTACTTC.

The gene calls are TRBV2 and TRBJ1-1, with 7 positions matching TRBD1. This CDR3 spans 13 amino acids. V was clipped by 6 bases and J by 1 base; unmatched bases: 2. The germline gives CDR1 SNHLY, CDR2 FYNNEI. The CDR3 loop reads CASRGQANTEAFF. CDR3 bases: TGTGCCAGCAGAGGACAGGCGAACACTGAAGCTTTCTTT. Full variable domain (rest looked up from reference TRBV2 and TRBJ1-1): EPEVTQTPSHQVTQMGQEVILRCVPISNHLYFYWYRQILGQKVEFLVSFYNNEISEKSEIFDDQFSVERPDGSNFTLKIRSTKLEDSAMYFCASRGQANTEAFFGQGTRLTVV.

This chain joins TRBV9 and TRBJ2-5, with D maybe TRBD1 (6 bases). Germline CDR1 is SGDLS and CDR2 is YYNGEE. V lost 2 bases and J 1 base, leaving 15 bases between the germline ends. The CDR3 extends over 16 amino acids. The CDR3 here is CASSVSSGEFQETQYF. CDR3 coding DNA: TGTGCCAGCAGCGTCTCCTCAGGGGAGTTCCAAGAGACCCAGTACTTC.

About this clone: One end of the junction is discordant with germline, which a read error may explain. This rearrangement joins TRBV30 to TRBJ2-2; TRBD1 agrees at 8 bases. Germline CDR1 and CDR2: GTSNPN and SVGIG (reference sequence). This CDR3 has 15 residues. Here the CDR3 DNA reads TGTGCCTGGAGTGTTCGACAGGGGAACGCCGGGGAGCTGTTTTTT. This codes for CAWSVRQGNAGELFF.

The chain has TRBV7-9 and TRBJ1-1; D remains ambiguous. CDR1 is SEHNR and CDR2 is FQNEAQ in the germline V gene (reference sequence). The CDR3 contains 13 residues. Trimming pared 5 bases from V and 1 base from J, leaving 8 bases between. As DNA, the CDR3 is TGTGCCAGCAGCCCCAGTGAGAACACTGAAGCTTTCTTT. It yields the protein CASSPSENTEAFF.

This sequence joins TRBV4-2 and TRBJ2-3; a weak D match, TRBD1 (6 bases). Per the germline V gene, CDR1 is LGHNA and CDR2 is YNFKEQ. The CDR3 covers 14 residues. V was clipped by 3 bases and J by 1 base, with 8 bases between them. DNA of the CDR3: TGTGCCAGCAGCCAGGCAGGGGGCACAGATACGCAGTATTTT. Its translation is CASSQAGGTDTQYF.

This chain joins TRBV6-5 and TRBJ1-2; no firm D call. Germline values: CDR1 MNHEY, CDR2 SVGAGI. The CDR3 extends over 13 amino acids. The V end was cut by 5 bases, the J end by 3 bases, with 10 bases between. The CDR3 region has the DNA TGTGCCAGCAGTCCCGGGGTTTACTATGGCTACACCTTC. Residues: CASSPGVYYGYTF.

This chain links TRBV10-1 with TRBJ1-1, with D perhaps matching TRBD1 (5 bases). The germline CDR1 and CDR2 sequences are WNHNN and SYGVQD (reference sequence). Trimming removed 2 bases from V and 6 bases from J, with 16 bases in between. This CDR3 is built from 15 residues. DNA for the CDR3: TGCGCCAGCAGTGAGGTGCCAGGCACGGGGGCTGAAGCTTTCTTT. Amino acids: CASSEVPGTGAEAFF.

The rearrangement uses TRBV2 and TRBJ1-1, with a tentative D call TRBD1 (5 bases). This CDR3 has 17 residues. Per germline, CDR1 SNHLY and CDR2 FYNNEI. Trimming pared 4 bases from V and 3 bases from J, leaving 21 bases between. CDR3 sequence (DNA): TGTGCCAGCAGTGCGGGCTTTCGGGGGATGATGGACACTGAAGCTTTCTTT. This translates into CASSAGFRGMMDTEAFF.

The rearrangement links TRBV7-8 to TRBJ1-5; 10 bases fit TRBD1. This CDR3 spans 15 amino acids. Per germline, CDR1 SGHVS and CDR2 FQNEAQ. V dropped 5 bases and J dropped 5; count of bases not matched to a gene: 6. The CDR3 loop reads CASSGPGTGDQPQHF. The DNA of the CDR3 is TGTGCCAGCAGCGGCCCCGGGACAGGGGATCAGCCCCAGCATTTT.

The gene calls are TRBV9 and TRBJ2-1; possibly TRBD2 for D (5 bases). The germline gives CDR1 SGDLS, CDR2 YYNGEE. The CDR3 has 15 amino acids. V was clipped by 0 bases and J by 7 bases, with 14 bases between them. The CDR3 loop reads CASSVGTLSLNEQFF. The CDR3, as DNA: TGTGCCAGCAGCGTAGGGACTCTCAGCCTTAATGAGCAGTTCTTC.

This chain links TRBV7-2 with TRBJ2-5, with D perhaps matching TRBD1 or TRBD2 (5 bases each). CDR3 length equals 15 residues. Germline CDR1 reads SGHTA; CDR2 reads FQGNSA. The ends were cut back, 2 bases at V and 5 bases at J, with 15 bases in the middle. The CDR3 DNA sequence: TGTGCCAGCAGCTTAATGGGGGTGCTCTTGGAGACCCAGTACTTC. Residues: CASSLMGVLLETQYF.

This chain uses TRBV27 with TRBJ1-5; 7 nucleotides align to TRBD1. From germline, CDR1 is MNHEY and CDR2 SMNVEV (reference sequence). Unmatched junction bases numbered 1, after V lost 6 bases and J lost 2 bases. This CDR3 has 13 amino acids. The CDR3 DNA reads TGTGCCAGCAGAGACAGGGGCAATCAGCCCCAGCATTTT. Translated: CASRDRGNQPQHF.

The CDR3 here is CASSEPSATGNTEAFF. CDR3 in DNA: TGTGCCAGCAGCGAACCGTCCGCGACAGGGAACACTGAAGCTTTCTTT. The chain combines TRBV7-9 with TRBJ1-1, with D maybe TRBD1 (6 bases). Trimming took 5 bases from V and 1 from J, leaving 17 bases between them. Germline CDR1 and CDR2: SEHNR and FQNEAQ (reference sequence). CDR3 length: 16 amino acids.